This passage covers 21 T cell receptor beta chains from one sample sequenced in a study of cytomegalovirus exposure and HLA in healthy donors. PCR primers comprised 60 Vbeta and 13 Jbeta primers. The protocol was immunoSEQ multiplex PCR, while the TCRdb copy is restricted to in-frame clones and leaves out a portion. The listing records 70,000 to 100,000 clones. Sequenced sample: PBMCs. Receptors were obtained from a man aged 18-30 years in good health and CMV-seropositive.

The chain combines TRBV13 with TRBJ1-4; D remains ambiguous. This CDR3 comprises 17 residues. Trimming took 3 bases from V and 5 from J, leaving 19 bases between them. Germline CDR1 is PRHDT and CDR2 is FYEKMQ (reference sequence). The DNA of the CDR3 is TGTGCCAGCAGCTTTAAATTGGCAGACTATTTAAATGAAAAACTGTTTTTT. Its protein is CASSFKLADYLNEKLFF. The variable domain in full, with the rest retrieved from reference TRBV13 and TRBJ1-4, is AAGVIQSPRHLIKEKRETATLKCYPIPRHDTVYWYQQGPGQDPQFLISFYEKMQSDKGSIPDRFSAQQFSDYHSELNMSSLELGDSALYFCASSFKLADYLNEKLFFGSGTQLSVL.

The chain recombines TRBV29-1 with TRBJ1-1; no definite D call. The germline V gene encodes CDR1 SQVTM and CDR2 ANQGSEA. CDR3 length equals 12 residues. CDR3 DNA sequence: TGCTCCTTGGAGATCATGAACACTGAAGCTTTCTTT. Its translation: CSLEIMNTEAFF.

This chain's CDR3 is CSSYRGETQYF. CDR3 nucleotide sequence: TGCAGCTCATACAGGGGAGAGACCCAGTACTTC. The gene calls are TRBV29-1 and TRBJ2-5; 7 nucleotides line up with TRBD1. Germline V gene data show CDR1 as SQVTM and CDR2 as ANQGSEA. V was clipped by 8 bases and J by 4 bases; unmatched bases: 4. This CDR3 has 11 amino acids.

This CDR3 reads CASSLGGAVEEKLFF. The CDR3 DNA reads TGTGCCAGCAGCTTAGGGGGCGCGGTAGAAGAAAAACTGTTTTTT. The genes are TRBV7-8 and TRBJ1-4, with D tentatively TRBD1 (5 bases). The length of the CDR3 is 15 residues. Germline V gives CDR1 SGHVS, CDR2 FQNEAQ. V was trimmed by 1 base and J by 8 bases, leaving 14 bases between them.

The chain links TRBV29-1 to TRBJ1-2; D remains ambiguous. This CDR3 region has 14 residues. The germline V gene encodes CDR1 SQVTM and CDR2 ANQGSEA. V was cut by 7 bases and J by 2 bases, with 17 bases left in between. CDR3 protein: CSAGLDRENYGYTF. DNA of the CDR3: TGCAGCGCTGGGCTCGACCGGGAAAACTATGGCTACACCTTC.

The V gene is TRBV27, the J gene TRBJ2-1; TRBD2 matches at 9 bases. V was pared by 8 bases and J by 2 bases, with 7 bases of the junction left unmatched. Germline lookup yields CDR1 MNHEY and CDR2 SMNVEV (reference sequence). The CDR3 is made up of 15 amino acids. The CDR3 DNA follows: TGTGCCAGCCGGGACGGACTAGCGCCCTACAATGAGCAGTTCTTC. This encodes CASRDGLAPYNEQFF.

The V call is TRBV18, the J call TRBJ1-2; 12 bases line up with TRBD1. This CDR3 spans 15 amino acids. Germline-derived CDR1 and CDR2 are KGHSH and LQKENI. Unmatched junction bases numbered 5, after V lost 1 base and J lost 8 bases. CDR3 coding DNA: TGTGCCAGCTCACCACGGGACAGGGGGCTACGCGGCTACACCTTC. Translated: CASSPRDRGLRGYTF.

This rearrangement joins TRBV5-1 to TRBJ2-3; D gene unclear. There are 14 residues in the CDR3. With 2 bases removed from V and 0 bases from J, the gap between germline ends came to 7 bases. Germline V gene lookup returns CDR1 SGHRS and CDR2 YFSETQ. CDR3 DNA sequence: TGCGCCAGCAGCTTCACCACTAGCACAGATACGCAGTATTTT. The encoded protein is CASSFTTSTDTQYF.

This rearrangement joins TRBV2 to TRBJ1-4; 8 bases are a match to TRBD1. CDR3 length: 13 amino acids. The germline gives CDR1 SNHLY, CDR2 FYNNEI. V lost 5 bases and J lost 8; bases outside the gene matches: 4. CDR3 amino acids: CASSRQGSEKLFF. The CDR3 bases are TGTGCCAGCAGTCGACAGGGGAGCGAAAAACTGTTTTTT.

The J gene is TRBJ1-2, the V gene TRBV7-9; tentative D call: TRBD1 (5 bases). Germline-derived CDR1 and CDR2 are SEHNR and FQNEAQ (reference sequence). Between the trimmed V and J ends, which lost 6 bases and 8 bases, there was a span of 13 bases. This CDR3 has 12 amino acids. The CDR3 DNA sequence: TGTGCCAGCAGGCCTGAACAGGAGGGCTACACCTTC. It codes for CASRPEQEGYTF.

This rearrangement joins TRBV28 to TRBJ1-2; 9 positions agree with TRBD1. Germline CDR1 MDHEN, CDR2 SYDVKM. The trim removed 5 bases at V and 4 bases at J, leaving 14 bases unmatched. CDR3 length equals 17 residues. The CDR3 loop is CASSLRDRDSGFYGYTF. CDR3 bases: TGTGCCAGCAGTCTCCGGGACAGGGACTCGGGATTCTATGGCTACACCTTC.

Written as DNA, the CDR3 is TGTGCCAGCAGCTTAGAGGAGCCCGGGAGCGCGATATACGAGCAGTACTTC. Its translation: CASSLEEPGSAIYEQYF. The rearrangement joins TRBV11-2 to TRBJ2-7; weak D call: TRBD2 (6 bases). V was pared by 0 bases and J by 4 bases, with 19 bases between. The CDR3 length is 17 residues. The germline CDR1 and CDR2 sequences are SGHAT and FQNNGV.

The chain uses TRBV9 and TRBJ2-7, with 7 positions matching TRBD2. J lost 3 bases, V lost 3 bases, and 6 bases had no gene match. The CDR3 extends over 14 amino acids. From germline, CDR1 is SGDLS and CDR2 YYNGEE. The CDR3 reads CASSGGGAIYEQYF. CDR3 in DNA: TGTGCCAGCAGCGGGGGAGGGGCTATCTACGAGCAGTACTTC.

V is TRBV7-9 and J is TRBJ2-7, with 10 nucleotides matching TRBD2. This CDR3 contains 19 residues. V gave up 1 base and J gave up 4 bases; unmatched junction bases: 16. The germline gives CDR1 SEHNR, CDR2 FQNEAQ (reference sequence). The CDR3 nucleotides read TGTGCCAGCAGCTTAGAAAAAGGACTAGCGGTCCCACCCCCTTACGAGCAGTACTTC. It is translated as CASSLEKGLAVPPPYEQYF.

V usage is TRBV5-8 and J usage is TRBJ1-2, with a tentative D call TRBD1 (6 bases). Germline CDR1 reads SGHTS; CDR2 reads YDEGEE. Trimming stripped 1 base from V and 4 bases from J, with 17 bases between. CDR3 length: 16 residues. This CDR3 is CASSLLVDRKLYGYTF. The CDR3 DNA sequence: TGTGCCAGCAGCTTGTTGGTCGACAGGAAGCTCTATGGCTACACCTTC.

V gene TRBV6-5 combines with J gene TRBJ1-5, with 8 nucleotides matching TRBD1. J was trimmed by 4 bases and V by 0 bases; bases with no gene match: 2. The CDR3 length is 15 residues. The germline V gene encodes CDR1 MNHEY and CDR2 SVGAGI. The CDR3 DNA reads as TGTGCCAGCAGTTACTCGGGGACAGGAAATCAGCCCCAGCATTTT. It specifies CASSYSGTGNQPQHF.

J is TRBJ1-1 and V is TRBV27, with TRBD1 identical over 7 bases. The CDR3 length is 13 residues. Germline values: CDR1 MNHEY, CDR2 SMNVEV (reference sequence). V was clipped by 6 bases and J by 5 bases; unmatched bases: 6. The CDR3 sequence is CASSPQGRTEAFF. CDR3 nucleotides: TGTGCCAGCAGCCCACAGGGGCGGACTGAAGCTTTCTTT.

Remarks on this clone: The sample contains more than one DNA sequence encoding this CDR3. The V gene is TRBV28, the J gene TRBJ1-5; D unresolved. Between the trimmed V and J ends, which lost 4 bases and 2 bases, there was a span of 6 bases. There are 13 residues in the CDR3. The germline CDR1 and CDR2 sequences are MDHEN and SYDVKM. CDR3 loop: CASSSGGNQPQHF. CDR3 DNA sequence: TGTGCCAGCAGTTCCGGTGGCAATCAGCCCCAGCATTTT.

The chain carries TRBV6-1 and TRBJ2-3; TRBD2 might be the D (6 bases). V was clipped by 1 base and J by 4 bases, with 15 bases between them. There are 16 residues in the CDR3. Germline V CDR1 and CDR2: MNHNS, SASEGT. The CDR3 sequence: CASSEVGGVGPDTQYF. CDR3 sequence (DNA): TGTGCCAGCAGTGAAGTTGGAGGGGTTGGCCCAGATACGCAGTATTTT.

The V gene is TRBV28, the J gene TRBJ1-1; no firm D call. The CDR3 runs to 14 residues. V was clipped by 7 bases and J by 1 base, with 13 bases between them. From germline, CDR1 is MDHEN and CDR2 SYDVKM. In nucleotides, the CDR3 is TGTGCCAGCATTCAACCGGTGAGGAACACTGAAGCTTTCTTT. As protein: CASIQPVRNTEAFF.

The CDR3 DNA is TGTGCCAGCAGCTTAGAGTGGCAGGGCGCCCACGAGCAGTACTTC. Protein: CASSLEWQGAHEQYF. The rearrangement uses TRBV13 and TRBJ2-7; tentatively, D is TRBD1 (5 bases). Deletions cut 1 base from V and 5 bases from J, with 15 bases between. In germline, CDR1 is PRHDT, CDR2 FYEKMQ (reference sequence). This CDR3 spans 15 amino acids.